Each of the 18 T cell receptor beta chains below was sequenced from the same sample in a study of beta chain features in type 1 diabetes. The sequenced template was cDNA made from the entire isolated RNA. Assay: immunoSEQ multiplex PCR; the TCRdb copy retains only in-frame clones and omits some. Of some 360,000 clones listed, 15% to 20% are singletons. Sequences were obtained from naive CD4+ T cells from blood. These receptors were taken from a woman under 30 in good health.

The CDR3 region is CASGEDRAEAFF. Written as DNA, the CDR3 is TGTGCCAGCGGGGAGGACAGGGCTGAAGCTTTCTTT. The J gene is TRBJ1-1, the V gene TRBV25-1; 8 positions agree with TRBD1. The CDR3 spans 12 residues. The V gene's germline CDR1 is MGHDK and CDR2 SYGVNS. V shed 8 bases and J 6 bases; nucleotides not matched to a gene: 5.

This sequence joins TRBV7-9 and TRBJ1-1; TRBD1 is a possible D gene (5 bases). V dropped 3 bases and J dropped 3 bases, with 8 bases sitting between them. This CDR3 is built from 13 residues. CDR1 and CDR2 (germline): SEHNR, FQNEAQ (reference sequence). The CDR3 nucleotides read TGTGCCAGCAGCTTGACGGGGGACACTGAAGCTTTCTTT. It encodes CASSLTGDTEAFF.

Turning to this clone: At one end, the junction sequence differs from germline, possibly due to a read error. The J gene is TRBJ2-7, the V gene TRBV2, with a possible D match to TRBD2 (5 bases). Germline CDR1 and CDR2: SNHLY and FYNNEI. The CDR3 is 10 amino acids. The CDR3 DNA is TGTGCCAGCAGCCAATCGACTACTAACTTC. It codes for CASSQSTTNF.

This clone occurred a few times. Here the CDR3 reads CASSYTRNYEQYF. The CDR3 DNA reads as TGTGCCAGCAGTTACACCAGAAACTACGAGCAGTACTTC. The V call is TRBV6-5, the J call TRBJ2-7, with D uncertain. Germline V gene sequence: CDR1 MNHEY, CDR2 SVGAGI. The CDR3 has 13 residues. V was pared by 2 bases and J by 3 bases, with 8 bases between.

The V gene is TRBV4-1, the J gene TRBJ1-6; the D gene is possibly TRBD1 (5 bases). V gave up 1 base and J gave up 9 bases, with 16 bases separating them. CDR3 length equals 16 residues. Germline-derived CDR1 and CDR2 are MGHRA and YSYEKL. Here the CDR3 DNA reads TGCGCCAGCAGCCAAGGTATCTTGGGGGGTAGTTCACCCCTCCACTTT. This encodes CASSQGILGGSSPLHF.

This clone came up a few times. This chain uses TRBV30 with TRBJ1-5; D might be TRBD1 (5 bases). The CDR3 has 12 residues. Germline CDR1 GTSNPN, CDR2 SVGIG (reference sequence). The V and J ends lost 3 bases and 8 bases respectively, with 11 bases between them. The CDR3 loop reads CAWSDLQEPQHF. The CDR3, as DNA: TGTGCCTGGAGCGATTTACAGGAGCCCCAGCATTTT.

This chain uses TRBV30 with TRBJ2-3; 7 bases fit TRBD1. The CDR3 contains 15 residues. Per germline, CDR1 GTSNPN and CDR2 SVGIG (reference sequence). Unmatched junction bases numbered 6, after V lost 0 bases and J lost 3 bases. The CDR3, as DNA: TGTGCCTGGAGTGTTACAGGGGCGTTAACAGATACGCAGTATTTT. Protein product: CAWSVTGALTDTQYF.

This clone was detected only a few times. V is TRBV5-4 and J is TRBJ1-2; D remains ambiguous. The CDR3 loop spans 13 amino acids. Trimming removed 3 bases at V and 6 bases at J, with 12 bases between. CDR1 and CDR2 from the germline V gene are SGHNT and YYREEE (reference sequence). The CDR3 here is CASSWAGEDGYTF. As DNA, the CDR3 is TGTGCCAGCAGCTGGGCCGGGGAGGATGGCTACACCTTC.

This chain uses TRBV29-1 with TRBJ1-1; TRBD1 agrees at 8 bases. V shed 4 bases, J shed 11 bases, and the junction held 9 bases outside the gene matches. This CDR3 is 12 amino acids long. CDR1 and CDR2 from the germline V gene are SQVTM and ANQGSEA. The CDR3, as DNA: TGCAGCGTTGTCGTCGCAGGGGGCTACGCTTTCTTT. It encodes CSVVVAGGYAFF.

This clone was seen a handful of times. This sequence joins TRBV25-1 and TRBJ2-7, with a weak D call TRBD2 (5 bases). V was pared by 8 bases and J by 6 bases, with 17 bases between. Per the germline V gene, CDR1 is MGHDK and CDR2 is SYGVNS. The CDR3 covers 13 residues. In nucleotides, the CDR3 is TGTGCCAGCGCCCTCTTGGGGAGCTCCGAGCAGTACTTC. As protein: CASALLGSSEQYF.

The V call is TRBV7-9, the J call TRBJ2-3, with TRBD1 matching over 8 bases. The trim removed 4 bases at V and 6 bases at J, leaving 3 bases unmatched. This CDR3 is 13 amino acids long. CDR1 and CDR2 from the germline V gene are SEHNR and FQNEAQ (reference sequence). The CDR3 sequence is CASSSGGGDTQYF. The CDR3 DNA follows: TGTGCCAGCAGCTCAGGGGGCGGGGATACGCAGTATTTT. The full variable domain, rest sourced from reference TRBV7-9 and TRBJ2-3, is DTGVSQNPRHKITKRGQNVTFRCDPISEHNRLYWYRQTLGQGPEFLTYFQNEAQLEKSRLLSDRFSAERPKGSFSTLEIQRTEQGDSAMYLCASSSGGGDTQYFGPGTRLTVL.

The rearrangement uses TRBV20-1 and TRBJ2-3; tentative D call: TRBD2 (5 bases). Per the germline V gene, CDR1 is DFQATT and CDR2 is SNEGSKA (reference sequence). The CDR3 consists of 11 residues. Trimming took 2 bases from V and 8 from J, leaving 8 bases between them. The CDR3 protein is CSARMDFTQYF. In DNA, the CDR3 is TGCAGTGCTAGAATGGACTTTACGCAGTATTTT.

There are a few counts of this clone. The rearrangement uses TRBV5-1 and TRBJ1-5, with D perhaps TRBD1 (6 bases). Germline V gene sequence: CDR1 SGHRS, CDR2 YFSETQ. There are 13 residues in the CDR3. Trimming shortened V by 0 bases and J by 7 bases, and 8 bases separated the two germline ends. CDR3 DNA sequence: TGCGCCAGCAGCTTGGAGGGGGAACAGCCCCAGCATTTT. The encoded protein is CASSLEGEQPQHF. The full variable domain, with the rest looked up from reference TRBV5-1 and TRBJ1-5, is KAGVTQTPRYLIKTRGQQVTLSCSPISGHRSVSWYQQTPGQGLQFLFEYFSETQRNKGNFPGRFSGRQFSNSRSEMNVSTLELGDSALYLCASSLEGEQPQHFGDGTRLSIL.

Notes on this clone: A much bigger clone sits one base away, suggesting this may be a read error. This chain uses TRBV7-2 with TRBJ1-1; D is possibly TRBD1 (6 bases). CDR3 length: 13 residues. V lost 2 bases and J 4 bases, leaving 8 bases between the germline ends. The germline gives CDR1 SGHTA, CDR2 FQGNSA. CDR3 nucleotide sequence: TGTGCCAGCAGCTTACAGGGGAGCACTGAAGCTTTCTTT. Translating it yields CASSLQGSTEAFF. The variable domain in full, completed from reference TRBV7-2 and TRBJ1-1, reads GAGVSQSPSNKVTEKGKDVELRCDPISGHTALYWYRQSLGQGLEFLIYFQGNSAPDKSGLPSDRFSAERTGGSVSTLTIQRTQQEDSAVYLCASSLQGSTEAFFGQGTRLTVV.

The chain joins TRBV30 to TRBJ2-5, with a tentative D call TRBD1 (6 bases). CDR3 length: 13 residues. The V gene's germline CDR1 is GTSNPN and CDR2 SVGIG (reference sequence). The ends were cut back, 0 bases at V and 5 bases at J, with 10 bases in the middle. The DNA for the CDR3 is TGTGCCTGGAGTGTGGGGGCTGGGGAGACCCAGTACTTC. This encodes CAWSVGAGETQYF.

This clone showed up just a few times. The CDR3, as DNA: TGTGCCAGCAGCTCCCGGTGGGGGGTAGACACTGAAGCTTTCTTT. Its protein is CASSSRWGVDTEAFF. The rearrangement links TRBV7-9 to TRBJ1-1; D possibly corresponds to TRBD1 (5 bases). The CDR3 covers 15 residues. Germline CDR1 SEHNR, CDR2 FQNEAQ (reference sequence). Trimming cost V 4 bases and J 3 bases, with 15 bases left between them.

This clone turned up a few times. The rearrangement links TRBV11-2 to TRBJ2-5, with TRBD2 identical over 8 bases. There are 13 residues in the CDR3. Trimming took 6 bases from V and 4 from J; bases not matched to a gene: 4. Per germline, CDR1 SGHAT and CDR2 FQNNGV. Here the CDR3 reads CASRTSERETQYF. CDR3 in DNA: TGTGCCAGCAGGACTAGCGAACGAGAGACCCAGTACTTC.

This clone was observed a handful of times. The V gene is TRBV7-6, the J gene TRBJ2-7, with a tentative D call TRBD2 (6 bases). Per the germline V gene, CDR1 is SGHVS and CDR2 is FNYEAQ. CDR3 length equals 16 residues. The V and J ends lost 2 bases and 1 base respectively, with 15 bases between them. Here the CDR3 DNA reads TGTGCCAGCAGCTTATCCGGCGGGACCCTGTCCTACGAGCAGTACTTC. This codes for CASSLSGGTLSYEQYF.